The T cell receptor beta chain under discussion was sequenced for a study of human T cells and chemical hapten exposure. Across the study: Throughout the approximately 25-week study, diphenylcyclopropenone was applied weekly to the patients' scalps. Patches that contained 0.01% DPC were applied to the upper back and read at 6 days.

The time point denotes: pre-sensitization, week 0. Described treatment: therapeutic diphenylcyclopropenone sensitization with weekly scalp DPC. TCRdb re-analysed the RACE reads in MiXCR, keeping a single row per CDR3 protein. This table has more than 150,000 distinct CDR3 sequences, around 30% appearing once. The CDR3 totals 18 residues. CDR1 is LGHNA and CDR2 is YNFKEQ in the germline V gene. V lost 0 bases, J lost 0 bases, and 12 bases lay in between. V usage is TRBV4-2 and J usage is TRBJ2-6; D gene unclear. The source is a woman aged 25-40 years with alopecia areata. Some clones in this sample may be carry-over from other donors' samples. This specimen consisted of whole blood, obtained in connection with sensitization to the hapten diphenylcyclopropenone (DPC). This CDR3 is CASSQDVQASSGANVLTF. The CDR3 DNA sequence: TGTGCCAGCAGCCAAGACGTGCAGGCCAGCTCTGGGGCCAACGTCCTGACTTTC.